The present TCR beta chain was sequenced within a study of identical twins. Each cDNA held unique molecular identifiers, and template switching gave it a universal primer site. One entry per CDR3 protein, called by TCRdb with MiXCR from the 5' RACE reads. In the table there are roughly 1.6 million distinct CDR3 sequences, less than 35% of which are singletons. Study-wide findings and caveats: With abundant cord blood beta clonotypes, insertions were fewer; memory repertoires showed no such pattern.

Germline CDR1 and CDR2: SNHLY and FYNNEI. The CDR3 consists of 15 residues. V was cut by 3 bases and J by 9 bases, with 15 bases left in between. Concerning this clonotype itself: No antigen is known for it.

This TCR was recovered from a newborn girl in good health. The sequenced sample was cord blood. The chain uses TRBV2 and TRBJ1-6; D perhaps matches TRBD1 (5 bases). CDR3 sequence reads: CASSDEGRGISPLHF. The CDR3 coding sequence is TGTGCCAGCAGTGACGAGGGTAGGGGAATTTCACCCCTCCACTTT.